The 10 T cell receptor beta chains presented below share a single source sample, sequenced in a study of response to subunit inactivated influenza vaccine. From the RT-PCR reads, TCRdb called clonotypes with MiXCR, one entry per CDR3 protein. The repertoire holds 800,000 or so distinct CDR3 sequences, with approximately 22% as singletons. Specimen: PBMCs from blood, collected roughly 5 days after vaccination. The receptor set was obtained from a man between 45 and 60 years old who received an inactivated influenza vaccine.

This chain links TRBV9 with TRBJ2-1; 9 bases are shared with TRBD1. The CDR3 has 17 residues. Germline V gene lookup returns CDR1 SGDLS and CDR2 YYNGEE. The trim removed 0 bases at V and 6 bases at J, leaving 10 bases unmatched. The CDR3 region has the DNA TGTGCCAGCAGCGTAGGGGTAGGGGGACAGGGTTTCAATGAGCAGTTCTTC. Translated: CASSVGVGGQGFNEQFF.

This clonotype was found a few times. J is TRBJ2-7 and V is TRBV20-1; D may be TRBD2 (6 bases). V was pared by 0 bases and J by 5 bases, with 17 bases between. Germline values: CDR1 DFQATT, CDR2 SNEGSKA (reference sequence). This CDR3 region has 15 residues. The CDR3 reads CSARDGHRRRDEQYF. DNA for the CDR3: TGCAGTGCTAGAGATGGTCACCGCCGGAGGGACGAGCAGTACTTC.

This clonotype has a handful of counts. The gene calls are TRBV12-3 or TRBV12-4 and TRBJ2-3; 12 bases are a match to TRBD2. V was clipped by 2 bases and J by 7 bases; unmatched bases: 7. The CDR3 is 16 residues long. The CDR3 nucleotides read TGTGCCAGCAGTTTATCGACTAGCGGGGGTGGATATACGCAGTATTTT. Its translation: CASSLSTSGGGYTQYF.

The table lists this clonotype with a few counts. The rearrangement uses TRBV12-5 and TRBJ2-2; 7 bases match TRBD1. Germline-derived CDR1 and CDR2 are LGHNT and FRNRAP. Germline trimming cut 5 bases from V and 4 bases from J; bases unmatched to any gene: 13. The CDR3 consists of 17 residues. DNA of the CDR3: TGTGCTAGTGGTCCCTCAATCGGGACAGCTTTCACCGGGGAGCTGTTTTTT. Residues: CASGPSIGTAFTGELFF. The complete variable domain, with remaining parts taken from reference TRBV12-5 and TRBJ2-2, reads DARVTQTPRHKVTEMGQEVTMRCQPILGHNTVFWYRQTMMQGLELLAYFRNRAPLDDSGMPKDRFSAEMPDATLATLKIQPSEPRDSAVYFCASGPSIGTAFTGELFFGEGSRLTVL.

The rearrangement links TRBV7-9 to TRBJ2-7; no firm D call. CDR3 length: 12 amino acids. V lost 4 bases and J 2 bases, leaving 6 bases between the germline ends. CDR1 is SEHNR, CDR2 FQNEAQ, per germline (reference sequence). For the CDR3, the DNA is TGTGCCAGCAGCTCATTGACCTACGAGCAGTACTTC. Protein sequence: CASSSLTYEQYF.

The V and J genes are TRBV7-9 and TRBJ2-3; perhaps TRBD2 as D (5 bases). Trimming took off 4 bases at V and 7 bases at J, with 12 bases between the two ends. Germline assignment: CDR1 SEHNR and CDR2 FQNEAQ (reference sequence). CDR3 size: 13 residues. CDR3 nucleotides: TGTGCCAGCAGCTCGGACTGGTCCAATACGCAGTATTTT. Its protein product is CASSSDWSNTQYF.

The V and J genes are TRBV7-2 and TRBJ2-3, with TRBD1 matching over 7 bases. Germline CDR1 SGHTA, CDR2 FQGNSA. The CDR3 covers 16 residues. The junction had 9 bases not matched to a gene; V was cut back by 5 bases and J by 1 base. The CDR3 region is CASSLHQGGGTDTQYF. The CDR3 coding sequence is TGTGCCAGCAGCCTCCATCAAGGGGGCGGCACAGATACGCAGTATTTT. Filled out from reference TRBV7-2 and TRBJ2-3, the complete variable domain reads GAGVSQSPSNKVTEKGKDVELRCDPISGHTALYWYRQSLGQGLEFLIYFQGNSAPDKSGLPSDRFSAERTGGSVSTLTIQRTQQEDSAVYLCASSLHQGGGTDTQYFGPGTRLTVL.

This clonotype was detected only a few times. The chain is built from TRBV12-3 or TRBV12-4 and TRBJ1-4, with unresolved D. V lost 5 bases and J 10 bases, leaving 14 bases between the germline ends. This CDR3 is built from 13 residues. DNA of the CDR3: TGTGCCAGCAGTCTCATGGATAACGGAAAACTGTTTTTT. Its protein is CASSLMDNGKLFF.

There are many counts of this clonotype. The rearrangement uses TRBV27 and TRBJ2-1; D is perhaps TRBD1 (6 bases). The V gene's germline CDR1 is MNHEY and CDR2 SMNVEV (reference sequence). This CDR3 region has 14 residues. Trimming stripped 0 bases from V and 6 bases from J, with 9 bases between. CDR3 in amino acids: CASSLSTGRNEQFF. The CDR3 DNA follows: TGTGCCAGCAGTTTATCCACAGGGCGCAATGAGCAGTTCTTC.

This clonotype was observed many times. The chain links TRBV20-1 to TRBJ1-6; D gene unclear. The CDR3 is 14 amino acids. V dropped 4 bases and J dropped 10 bases, with 17 bases sitting between them. Looked up from germline, CDR1 is DFQATT and CDR2 is SNEGSKA (reference sequence). In DNA form, the CDR3 reads TGCAGTGCTAAGTTCGCTTCGGCCGGGTCACCCCTCCACTTT. Protein product: CSAKFASAGSPLHF.